This section outlines one T cell receptor (beta chain) sequence together with its context. Here immunoSEQ multiplex PCR was the method, and the copy in TCRdb shows in-frame clones only, minus some. The sample records under 600,000 clones, roughly 97% being singletons. The data derive from a study of shared clonotypes between healthy human individuals. The V end lost 0 bases, the J end lost 0 bases, and 9 bases lay between the germline ends. The germline CDR1 and CDR2 sequences are WSHSY and SAAADI. CDR3 length: 16 residues. The sequence came from a woman in her thirties in good health. The chain has TRBV10-2 and TRBJ1-5, with a possible D match to TRBD1 (5 bases). Sequenced material: naive CD4+ T cells sorted from blood. Indicated subset: CD45RA+ positively selected. CDR3 in DNA: TGCGCCAGCAGTGAGTCAGGCAGGGCTAGCAATCAGCCCCAGCATTTT. The encoded protein is CASSESGRASNQPQHF.